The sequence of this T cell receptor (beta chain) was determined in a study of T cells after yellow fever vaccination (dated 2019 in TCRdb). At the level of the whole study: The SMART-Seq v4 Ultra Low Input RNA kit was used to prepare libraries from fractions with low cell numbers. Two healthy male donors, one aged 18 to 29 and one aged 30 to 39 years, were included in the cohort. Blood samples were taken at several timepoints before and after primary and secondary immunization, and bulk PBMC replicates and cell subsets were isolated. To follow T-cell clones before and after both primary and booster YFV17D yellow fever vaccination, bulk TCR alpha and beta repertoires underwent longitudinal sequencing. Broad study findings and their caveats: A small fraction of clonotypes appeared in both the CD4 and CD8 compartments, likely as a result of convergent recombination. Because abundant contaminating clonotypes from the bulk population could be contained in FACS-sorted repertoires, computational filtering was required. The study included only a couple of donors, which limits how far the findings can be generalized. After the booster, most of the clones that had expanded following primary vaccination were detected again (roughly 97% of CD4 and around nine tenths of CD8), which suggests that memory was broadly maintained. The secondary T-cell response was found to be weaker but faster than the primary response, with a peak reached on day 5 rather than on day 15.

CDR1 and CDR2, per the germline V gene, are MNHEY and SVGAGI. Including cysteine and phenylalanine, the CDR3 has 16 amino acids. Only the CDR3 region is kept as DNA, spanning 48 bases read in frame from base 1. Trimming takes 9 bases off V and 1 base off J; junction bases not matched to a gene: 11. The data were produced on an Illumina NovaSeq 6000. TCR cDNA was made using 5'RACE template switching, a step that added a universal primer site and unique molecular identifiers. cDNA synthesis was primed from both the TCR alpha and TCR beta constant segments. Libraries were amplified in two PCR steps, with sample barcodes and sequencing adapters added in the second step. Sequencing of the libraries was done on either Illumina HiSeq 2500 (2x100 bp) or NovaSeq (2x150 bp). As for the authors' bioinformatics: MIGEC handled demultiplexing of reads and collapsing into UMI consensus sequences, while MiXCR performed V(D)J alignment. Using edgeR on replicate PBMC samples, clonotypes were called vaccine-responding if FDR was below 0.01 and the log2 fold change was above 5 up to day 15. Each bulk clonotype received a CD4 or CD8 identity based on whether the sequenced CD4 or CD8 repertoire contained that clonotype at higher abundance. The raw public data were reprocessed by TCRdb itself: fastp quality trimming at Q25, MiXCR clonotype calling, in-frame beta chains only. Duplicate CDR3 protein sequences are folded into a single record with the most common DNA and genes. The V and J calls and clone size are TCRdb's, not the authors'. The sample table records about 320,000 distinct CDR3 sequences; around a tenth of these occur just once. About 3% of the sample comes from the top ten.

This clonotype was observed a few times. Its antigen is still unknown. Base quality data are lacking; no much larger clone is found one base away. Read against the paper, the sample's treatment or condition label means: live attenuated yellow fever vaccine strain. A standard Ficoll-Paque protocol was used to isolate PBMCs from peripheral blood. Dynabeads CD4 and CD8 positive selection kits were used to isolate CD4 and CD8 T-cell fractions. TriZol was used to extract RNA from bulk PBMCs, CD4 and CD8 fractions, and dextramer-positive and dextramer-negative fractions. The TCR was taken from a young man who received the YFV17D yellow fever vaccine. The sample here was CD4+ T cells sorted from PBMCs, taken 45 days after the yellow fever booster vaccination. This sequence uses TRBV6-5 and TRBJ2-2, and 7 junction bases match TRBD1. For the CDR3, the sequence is CARMETYRGNTGELFF. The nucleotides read TGTGCCAGAATGGAGACGTACAGGGGGAACACCGGGGAGCTGTTTTTT.